These T cell receptor beta chains were read from a single sample in a study of human T cells and chemical hapten exposure. TCRdb ran MiXCR on the RACE reads and lists one entry per CDR3 protein. The table shows around 99,000 distinct CDR3 sequences, with approximately 10% occurring only once. The source was whole blood, collected in connection with sensitization to the hapten diphenylcyclopropenone (DPC). These receptors came from a man in his forties with alopecia areata. Some clones in this sample may be carry-over from other donors' samples. Each CDR3 is given with its conserved first and last residue.

J gene: TRBJ1-1
V gene: TRBV29-1
CDR3 protein: CSVEQHGVGAFF

J gene: TRBJ2-4
V gene: TRBV30
CDR3 protein: CAWSEGQGNIQYF

J gene: TRBJ2-3
V gene: TRBV7-2
CDR3 protein: CASSLKADTQYF

J gene: TRBJ2-3
V gene: TRBV7-2
CDR3 protein: CASSPAGGRTDTQYF

J gene: TRBJ1-2
V gene: TRBV7-2
CDR3 protein: CASSPSGGSFNYGYTF

J gene: TRBJ2-5
V gene: TRBV29-1
CDR3 protein: CSVVVWGTHFAQYF

J gene: TRBJ2-1
V gene: TRBV29-1
CDR3 protein: CSAGDGVYNEQFF

J gene: TRBJ1-2
V gene: TRBV5-6
CDR3 protein: CASSSGPFNYGYTF

J gene: TRBJ2-3
V gene: TRBV27
CDR3 protein: CASSPGTGPWDTQYF

J gene: TRBJ1-5
V gene: TRBV12-3/TRBV12-4
CDR3 protein: CASSTGQGSNQPQHF

J gene: TRBJ1-1
V gene: TRBV10-3
CDR3 protein: CAISESRQVNTEAFF

J gene: TRBJ1-5
V gene: TRBV29-1
CDR3 protein: CSAAQGAGQPQHF

J gene: TRBJ2-7
V gene: TRBV11-2
CDR3 protein: CASSWDGPATEQYF

J gene: TRBJ2-5
V gene: TRBV9
CDR3 protein: CASSVGASGSEETQYF

J gene: TRBJ1-4
V gene: TRBV4-1
CDR3 protein: CASSQDRGREKLFF

J gene: TRBJ1-1
V gene: TRBV6-5
CDR3 protein: CASRGQGHQAFF

J gene: TRBJ1-5
V gene: TRBV20-1
CDR3 protein: CSASYGYSNQPQHF

J gene: TRBJ2-1
V gene: TRBV29-1
CDR3 protein: CSVEGLTGPNEQFF

J gene: TRBJ1-4
V gene: TRBV12-3/TRBV12-4
CDR3 protein: CASSLGQGVSEKLFF

J gene: TRBJ1-5
V gene: TRBV6-2/TRBV6-3
CDR3 protein: CASRREVQNQPQHF

J gene: TRBJ2-1
V gene: TRBV19
CDR3 protein: CASSYQAGGVYNEQFF

J gene: TRBJ1-5
V gene: TRBV7-2
CDR3 protein: CASSLDLINQPQHF

J gene: TRBJ2-2
V gene: TRBV25-1
CDR3 protein: CASSDRLAFTTGELFF

J gene: TRBJ1-1
V gene: TRBV6-5
CDR3 protein: CASSYDGETEAFF

J gene: TRBJ2-7
V gene: TRBV19
CDR3 protein: CASSVTSGRSYEQYF

J gene: TRBJ2-3
V gene: TRBV20-1
CDR3 protein: CSARGTGLAGVTQYF

J gene: TRBJ2-3
V gene: TRBV4-2
CDR3 protein: CASSQDRFSGRTDTQYF

J gene: TRBJ2-7
V gene: TRBV27
CDR3 protein: CASSFLSSYEQYF

J gene: TRBJ1-6
V gene: TRBV14
CDR3 protein: CASSQRTGGDSPLHF